The sequence of this TCR beta chain was determined in a study of shared clonotypes between healthy human individuals. Some clones are missing from TCRdb's copy, which holds only in-frame ones; the method was immunoSEQ multiplex PCR. The sample yields a few million clones, approximately 90% seen once. The CDR3 runs 17 residues. Per germline, CDR1 MGHRA and CDR2 YSYEKL. Trimming shortened V by 2 bases and J by 0 bases, and 11 bases separated the two germline ends. J is TRBJ2-6 and V is TRBV4-1; weak D call: TRBD1 (5 bases). The sequencing sample was made of naive CD4+ T cells sorted from blood. Subset given: CD45RA+ positively selected. The sequence came from a man younger than 35 in good health. CDR3 amino acids: CASSQSDSNSGANVLTF. For the CDR3, the DNA is TGCGCCAGCAGCCAATCCGACAGCAACTCTGGGGCCAACGTCCTGACTTTC.